These T cell receptor beta chains were read from a single sample in a study. MiXCR, applied by TCRdb to the 5' RACE reads, yields one record per CDR3 protein. The sample gives roughly 44,000 distinct CDR3 sequences, 29% of which show up once; around 3.9% is in the top ten. Sequencing was performed on memory CD4+ T cells sorted from a lymph node. The origin of the receptors is a female donor with breast cancer. Each CDR3 is given with its conserved first and last residue. D genes are given only for firm matches. A row's size may be missing; if present it is once, few, many or a size class.

cdr3_nt	cdr3_aa	v_call	j_call	clone_size	d_call
TGCAGTGCTAAGGGACAAGAGACCCAGTACTTC	CSAKGQETQYF	TRBV20-1	TRBJ2-5	few	NA
TGTGCCAGCAGCCCCGGGACTAATAATTCACCCCTCCACTTT	CASSPGTNNSPLHF	TRBV27	TRBJ1-6	NA	NA
TGTGCCACCAGCAGAGATCAGCTTGGCGGAGAGCAGTTCTTC	CATSRDQLGGEQFF	TRBV15	TRBJ2-1	NA	NA
TGTGTCAGCAGCCCAGACAGGGTGGCGGATACGCAGTATTTT	CVSSPDRVADTQYF	TRBV5-5	TRBJ2-3	once	TRBD1
TGCGCCAGCAGCCAAGATCCGGGGTACTACGAGCAGTACTTC	CASSQDPGYYEQYF	TRBV4-1	TRBJ2-7	NA	NA
TGTGCCAGCAGCACGACGGGGGCCGAGTGGAAGCAGTACTTC	CASSTTGAEWKQYF	TRBV9	TRBJ2-7	NA	NA
TGTGCCAGCAGGCTAGAATCGAGGGGCTACACCTTC	CASRLESRGYTF	TRBV6-6	TRBJ1-2	many	NA
TGTGCCAGCATTTGGACAGGTCAGAACACCGGGGAGCTGTTTTTT	CASIWTGQNTGELFF	TRBV6-1	TRBJ2-2	NA	TRBD1
TGCAGTGCTAGGGTCAGCCCCTTTTACGAGCAGTACTTC	CSARVSPFYEQYF	TRBV20-1	TRBJ2-7	medium-sized	NA
TGTGCCAGCAGTGCCGTAAGGGACAGGGGGTCAGATACGCAGTGTTTT	CASSAVRDRGSDTQCF	TRBV28	TRBJ2-3	NA	TRBD1
TGCAGCGTTGGGAGAGGGACACTTAACACTGAAGCTTTCTTT	CSVGRGTLNTEAFF	TRBV29-1	TRBJ1-1	NA	NA
TGCGCCAGCAGACCATTTGGGACAGGCAGCTACGAGCAGTACTTC	CASRPFGTGSYEQYF	TRBV5-1	TRBJ2-7	few	TRBD1
TGTGCCACCAGTGATGGTGGGTCCTACAATGAGCAGTTCTTC	CATSDGGSYNEQFF	TRBV24-1	TRBJ2-1	few	NA
TGTGCCAGCAGCCAGGAACAGGGTTACTATGGCTACACCTTC	CASSQEQGYYGYTF	TRBV4-2	TRBJ1-2	few	NA
TGCAGTGCTAGAGATCGAGGGGGCGGTCAGCCCCAGCATTTT	CSARDRGGGQPQHF	TRBV20-1	TRBJ1-5	NA	TRBD1
TGTGCCAGCAGCCGGGACAGGGGGCTCTCACCCCTCCACTTT	CASSRDRGLSPLHF	TRBV12-3/TRBV12-4	TRBJ1-6	many	TRBD1
TGCAGTGCCGATCCCGGACAGAACCAAGAGACCCAGTACTTC	CSADPGQNQETQYF	TRBV20-1	TRBJ2-5	NA	NA
TGTGCCAGCAGCGAGACAGCTCCGGTTAACTATGGCTACACCTTC	CASSETAPVNYGYTF	TRBV7-9	TRBJ1-2	medium-sized	NA
TGTGCCAGCAGTTTAGGGGTCAGAAACATTCAGTACTTC	CASSLGVRNIQYF	TRBV27	TRBJ2-4	few	NA
TGTGCCAGCAGTTTCCGGGACAGTAATGAAAAACTGTTTTTT	CASSFRDSNEKLFF	TRBV6-5	TRBJ1-4	NA	TRBD1
TGTGCCAGCAGCCCCTCAGGGACAGGCGATCAGCCCCAGCATTTT	CASSPSGTGDQPQHF	TRBV9	TRBJ1-5	few	TRBD1
TGTGCCAGCACCAACCCGCGAGGCACCGGGGAGCTGTTTTTT	CASTNPRGTGELFF	TRBV7-8	TRBJ2-2	few	NA
TGCAGTGCTCTCTCACGCTCCTACGAGCAGTACTTC	CSALSRSYEQYF	TRBV20-1	TRBJ2-7	NA	NA
TGCAGCGACAGACTAGCGGGGGATGAGCAGTTCTTC	CSDRLAGDEQFF	TRBV29-1	TRBJ2-1	NA	TRBD2
TGCGCCAGCAGCCAAGCCACCGGGACGGATACGCAGTATTTT	CASSQATGTDTQYF	TRBV7-2	TRBJ2-3	few	NA
TGCAGTGCCAGACTAGTCAATGAGCAGTTCTTC	CSARLVNEQFF	TRBV20-1	TRBJ2-1	few	NA
TGTGCCAGCAGTCCTTTTACAGGTTTCCAAGAGACCCAGTACTTC	CASSPFTGFQETQYF	TRBV2	TRBJ2-5	NA	NA
TGTGCCAGCAGTTACTCGGGTCCAAAGGGCTGGGAGCAGTACTTC	CASSYSGPKGWEQYF	TRBV6-5	TRBJ2-7	few	NA
TGTGCCACTTCCAGGGTTCGGGGCGGCTACACCTTC	CATSRVRGGYTF	TRBV30	TRBJ1-2	NA	NA
TGTGCCAGCAGTTCCCGGACAGGGCGAAGCTATGGCTACACCTTC	CASSSRTGRSYGYTF	TRBV28	TRBJ1-2	few	TRBD1
TGTGCCAGCAGCTCGGACGGACGGGGGACCCAGTACTTC	CASSSDGRGTQYF	TRBV5-6	TRBJ2-5	NA	NA
TGTGCCAGCAGCTTAAAGACGGGGGGAGGGGATCGCACCGGGGAGCTGTTTTTT	CASSLKTGGGDRTGELFF	TRBV7-2	TRBJ2-2	few	TRBD2
TGTGCCAGCAGTACCGGGGGTGGGGCGGATGGCTACACCTTC	CASSTGGGADGYTF	TRBV27	TRBJ1-2	few	NA
TGTGCCAGCAGCAGCCGCCCCGGGACAGACCAAGAGACCCAGTACTTC	CASSSRPGTDQETQYF	TRBV5-6	TRBJ2-5	few	TRBD1
TGCGCCAGCAGCCAAATTAGGGGGACCCAGTACTTC	CASSQIRGTQYF	TRBV4-1	TRBJ2-5	NA	NA
TGCAGTGCTACCCCAGGGAGAAAGCCCCAGCATTTT	CSATPGRKPQHF	TRBV20-1	TRBJ1-5	few	NA
TGTGCCACCAGTGATTTTGGGGGTCAGCCCCAGCATTTT	CATSDFGGQPQHF	TRBV24-1	TRBJ1-5	NA	NA
TGCGCCAGCAGCCAGACAGGGAACGTGGGTAATTCACCCCTCCACTTT	CASSQTGNVGNSPLHF	TRBV5-1	TRBJ1-6	NA	TRBD1
TGTGCCAGCAGCTTAGGGAATTCAGTCAATCAGCCCCAGCATTTT	CASSLGNSVNQPQHF	TRBV7-9	TRBJ1-5	NA	NA